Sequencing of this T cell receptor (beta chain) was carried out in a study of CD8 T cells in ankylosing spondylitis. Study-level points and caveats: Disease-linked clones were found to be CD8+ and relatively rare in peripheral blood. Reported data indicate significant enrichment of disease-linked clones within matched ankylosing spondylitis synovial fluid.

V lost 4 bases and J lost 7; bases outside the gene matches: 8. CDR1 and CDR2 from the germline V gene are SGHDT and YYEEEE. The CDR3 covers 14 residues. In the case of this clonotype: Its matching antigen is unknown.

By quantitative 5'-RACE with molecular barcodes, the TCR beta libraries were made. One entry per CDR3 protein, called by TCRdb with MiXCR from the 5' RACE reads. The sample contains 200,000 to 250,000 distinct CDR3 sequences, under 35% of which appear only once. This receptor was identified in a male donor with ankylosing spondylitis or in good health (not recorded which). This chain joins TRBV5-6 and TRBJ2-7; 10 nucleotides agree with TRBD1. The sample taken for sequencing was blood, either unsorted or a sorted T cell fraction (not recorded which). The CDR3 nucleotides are TGTGCCAGCAGCGGGGGACAGGGGTTTAGTGAGCAGTACTTC. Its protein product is CASSGGQGFSEQYF.